What follows describes a single T cell receptor beta chain. The antigen remains undetermined. The sample is drawn from a study of CD8 T cells in ankylosing spondylitis. Notes on the study in general: Characteristic of ankylosing spondylitis blood, it appeared, was a TCR beta motif comprising roughly eight highly homologous variants. Disease-associated clones were reportedly significantly overrepresented in matched ankylosing spondylitis synovial fluid.

Researchers built TCR beta libraries using quantitative 5'-RACE with molecular barcodes. TCRdb re-called the 5' RACE reads with MiXCR, one entry per CDR3 protein. The profile shows 500,000 to 650,000 distinct CDR3 sequences, under 5.5% of them singletons. Sample: blood, either unsorted or a sorted T cell fraction (not recorded which). This TCR derives from a male donor with ankylosing spondylitis.

CDR3 sequence: CASSQTQRGSTDTQYF. The CDR3 DNA is TGCGCCAGCAGCCAGACACAGAGGGGGTCAACAGATACGCAGTATTTT. The chain links TRBV4-3 to TRBJ2-3, with a tentative D call TRBD1 (6 bases). V dropped 3 bases and J dropped 3 bases, with 16 bases sitting between them. The CDR3 runs to 16 residues. Germline V lookup: CDR1 LGHNA, CDR2 YSLEER.